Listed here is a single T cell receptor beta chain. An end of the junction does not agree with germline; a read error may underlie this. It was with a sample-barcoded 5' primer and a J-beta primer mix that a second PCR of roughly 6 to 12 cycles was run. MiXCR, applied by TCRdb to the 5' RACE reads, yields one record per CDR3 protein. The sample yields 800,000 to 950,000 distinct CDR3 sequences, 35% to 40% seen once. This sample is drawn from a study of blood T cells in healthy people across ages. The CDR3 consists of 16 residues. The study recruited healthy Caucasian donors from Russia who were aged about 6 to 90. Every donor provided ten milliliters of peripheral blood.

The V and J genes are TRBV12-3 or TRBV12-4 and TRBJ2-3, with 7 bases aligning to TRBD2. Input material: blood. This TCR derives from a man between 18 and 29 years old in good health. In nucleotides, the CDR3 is TGTGCCAGCAGCTTGACTAGCTCCATAAGCACAGATGCGCAGTATTTT. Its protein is CASSLTSSISTDAQYF.